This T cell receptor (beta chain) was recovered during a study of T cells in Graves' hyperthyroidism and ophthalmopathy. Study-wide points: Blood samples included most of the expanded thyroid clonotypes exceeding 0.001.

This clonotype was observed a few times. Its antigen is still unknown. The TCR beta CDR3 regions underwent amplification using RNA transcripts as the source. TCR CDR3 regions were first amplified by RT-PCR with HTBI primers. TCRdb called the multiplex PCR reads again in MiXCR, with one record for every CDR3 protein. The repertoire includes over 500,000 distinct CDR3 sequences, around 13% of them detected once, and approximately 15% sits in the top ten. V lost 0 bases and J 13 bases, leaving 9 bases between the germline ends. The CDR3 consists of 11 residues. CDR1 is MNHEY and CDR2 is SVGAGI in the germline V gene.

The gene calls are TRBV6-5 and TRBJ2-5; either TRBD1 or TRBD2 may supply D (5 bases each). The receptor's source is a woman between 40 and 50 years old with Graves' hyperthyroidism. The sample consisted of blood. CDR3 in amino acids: CASSYSAGTYF. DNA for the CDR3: TGTGCCAGCAGTTACTCAGCCGGGACGTACTTC.